The 21 T cell receptor beta chains reported below all come from one sample, sequenced in a study of blood T cell repertoires in COVID-19. Data came from immunoSEQ multiplex PCR; TCRdb stores just in-frame clones and leaves some out. The table shows under 200,000 clones, with roughly four fifths occurring only once. Sequenced: peripheral blood. These receptors originate from a woman in her thirties or forties with acute or convalescent COVID-19.

V is TRBV5-1 and J is TRBJ1-6; D remains ambiguous. The V and J ends lost 5 bases and 7 bases respectively, with 19 bases between them. Per germline, CDR1 SGHRS and CDR2 YFSETQ. CDR3 length equals 16 residues. The CDR3 DNA follows: TGCGCCAGCAGAGGAGCGGCGTCGGCTAGAAATTCACCCCTCCACTTT. Translated, it gives CASRGAASARNSPLHF. The whole variable domain, filled in from reference TRBV5-1 and TRBJ1-6, reads KAGVTQTPRYLIKTRGQQVTLSCSPISGHRSVSWYQQTPGQGLQFLFEYFSETQRNKGNFPGRFSGRQFSNSRSEMNVSTLELGDSALYLCASRGAASARNSPLHFGNGTRLTVT.

The chain employs TRBV27 and TRBJ2-7; 7 nucleotides agree with TRBD1. This CDR3 is 14 amino acids long. With V trimmed by 7 bases and J by 3 bases, 9 bases remained unmatched. CDR1 MNHEY and CDR2 SMNVEV come from the germline V gene (reference sequence). The CDR3 DNA reads TGTGCCAGCAAGAGACAGGGCTGGAACTACGAGCAGTACTTC. Encoded protein: CASKRQGWNYEQYF.

The chain has TRBV10-3 and TRBJ1-5, with 7 bases matching TRBD1. V gave up 7 bases and J gave up 6 bases; unmatched junction bases: 6. The CDR3 length is 13 residues. CDR1 and CDR2 from the germline V gene are ENHRY and SYGVKD. CDR3 coding DNA: TGTGCCATCAATAGGGGGCTGGGTCAGCCCCAGCATTTT. It translates to CAINRGLGQPQHF.

The rearrangement links TRBV2 to TRBJ1-2; TRBD1 might be the D (5 bases). With 1 base removed from V and 0 bases from J, the gap between germline ends came to 9 bases. CDR3 length: 15 amino acids. Germline loops: CDR1 SNHLY, CDR2 FYNNEI. The CDR3 sequence is CASSEEGGANYGYTF. In DNA, the CDR3 is TGTGCCAGCAGTGAAGAAGGAGGGGCTAACTATGGCTACACCTTC.

The chain links TRBV28 to TRBJ1-5; the D gene is possibly TRBD1 (5 bases). Germline V lookup: CDR1 MDHEN, CDR2 SYDVKM. The V end was cut by 7 bases, the J end by 5 bases, with 18 bases between. The CDR3 has 15 residues. The CDR3 DNA reads as TGTGCCAGCACCCTGTCGGCAGGGCTGGATCAGCCCCAGCATTTT. Its translation: CASTLSAGLDQPQHF.

This rearrangement joins TRBV24-1 to TRBJ1-2, with unresolved D. From germline, CDR1 is KGHDR and CDR2 SFDVKD. The CDR3 loop spans 18 amino acids. V lost 2 bases to trimming and J lost 3 bases, with 21 bases between them. The CDR3 DNA follows: TGTGCCACCAGTGATTCAACCTATCCCCTGAACTTTCACTATGGCTACACCTTC. Translated: CATSDSTYPLNFHYGYTF.

This chain links TRBV6-2 or TRBV6-3 with TRBJ1-3; D call uncertain. This CDR3 region has 19 residues. Germline V gene lookup returns CDR1 MNHEY and CDR2 SVGEGT. Trimming pared 2 bases from V and 0 bases from J, leaving 20 bases between. The CDR3 DNA follows: TGTGCCAGCAGTTACGCGGTGGGTGGAGGTGTGAGCTCTGGAAACACCATATATTTT. It is translated as CASSYAVGGGVSSGNTIYF.

The chain links TRBV21-1 to TRBJ1-3; the D call of TRBD1 is as the table states it, not checked on the DNA. TRBV21-1 constitutes a pseudogene. The CDR3 covers 17 residues. The CDR3 region is CASSKAPDRVPGNTIYF. In DNA form, the CDR3 reads TGTGCCAGCAGCAAAGCCCCGGACAGGGTGCCTGGAAACACCATATATTTT.

This clone was counted only a few times. The V call is TRBV5-4, the J call TRBJ2-1; D is perhaps TRBD2 (5 bases). Per the germline V gene, CDR1 is SGHNT and CDR2 is YYREEE (reference sequence). Trimming took 1 base from V and 8 from J, leaving 13 bases between them. This CDR3 spans 14 amino acids. The CDR3 here is CASSLRGRSHEQFF. In DNA form, the CDR3 reads TGTGCCAGCAGCTTGCGGGGTCGTAGTCATGAGCAGTTCTTC.

The genes are TRBV10-2 and TRBJ1-6, with 7 bases aligning to TRBD1. The J segment lost 6 bases and the V segment lost 8 bases, leaving 10 bases of the junction unmatched. Germline V gene data show CDR1 as WSHSY and CDR2 as SAAADI. The CDR3 runs 15 residues. The CDR3 nucleotides are TGCGCCAGCTACGTAGACCAGGGGGGTAATTCACCCCTCCACTTT. Translating it yields CASYVDQGGNSPLHF.

V gene TRBV19 combines with J gene TRBJ1-1, with D perhaps TRBD1 (5 bases). Germline V gene data show CDR1 as LNHDA and CDR2 as SQIVND (reference sequence). V lost 0 bases and J lost 1, with 12 bases in between. The CDR3 loop spans 16 amino acids. In nucleotides, the CDR3 is TGTGCCAGTAGTATAGAACCCCGGACACGGAACACTGAAGCTTTCTTT. Residues: CASSIEPRTRNTEAFF.

V gene TRBV7-6 combines with J gene TRBJ2-3; 16 bases fit TRBD2. J was trimmed by 2 bases and V by 2 bases; bases with no gene match: 13. The CDR3 is 21 residues long. The germline CDR1 and CDR2 sequences are SGHVS and FNYEAQ. The CDR3 nucleotides are TGTGCCAGCAGCTTAAGGCCCCGGGGACTAGCGGGGGGGCAACACACAGATACGCAGTATTTT. As protein: CASSLRPRGLAGGQHTDTQYF.

V usage is TRBV6-5 and J usage is TRBJ2-7; no firm D call. Germline V gene lookup returns CDR1 MNHEY and CDR2 SVGAGI. This CDR3 is built from 14 residues. V was pared by 2 bases and J by 2 bases, with 10 bases between. In DNA form, the CDR3 reads TGTGCCAGCAGTTACCTGCAGGCTACCTACGAGCAGTACTTC. It codes for CASSYLQATYEQYF.

The V gene is TRBV5-4, the J gene TRBJ1-1; D gene unclear. The CDR3 covers 13 residues. The germline CDR1 and CDR2 sequences are SGHNT and YYREEE (reference sequence). V lost 4 bases and J 10 bases, leaving 17 bases between the germline ends. The DNA for the CDR3 is TGTGCCAGCAGCCCTGGGGAGGCCGCAGGAGCTTTCTTT. The encoded protein is CASSPGEAAGAFF.

This clone showed up just once. The chain has TRBV2 and TRBJ2-5; TRBD2 agrees at 16 bases. The V segment lost 8 bases and the J segment 5 bases; nucleotides outside the gene matches: 11. CDR3 size: 17 residues. Per the germline V gene, CDR1 is SNHLY and CDR2 is FYNNEI. This CDR3 is CASVPGTSGGAGETQYF. The CDR3 DNA reads as TGTGCCAGCGTTCCCGGGACTAGCGGGGGGGCGGGTGAGACCCAGTACTTC.

V and J are TRBV18 and TRBJ2-5; 7 nucleotides agree with TRBD1. Germline lookup yields CDR1 KGHSH and CDR2 LQKENI. The V gene end was trimmed by 4 bases and the J gene end by 1 base; junction bases not matched to a gene: 9. The CDR3 is 16 amino acids. The CDR3 sequence is CASSLSLGTVQETQYF. For the CDR3, the DNA is TGTGCCAGCTCACTGTCCCTTGGGACAGTCCAAGAGACCCAGTACTTC.

The CDR3 loop is CASSSGTGRDGYTF. CDR3 sequence (DNA): TGTGCCAGCAGTTCGGGGACAGGGAGGGATGGCTACACCTTC. The rearrangement uses TRBV6-5 and TRBJ1-2, with 9 bases identical to TRBD1. CDR3 length: 14 residues. In germline, CDR1 is MNHEY, CDR2 SVGAGI. Trimming cost V 4 bases and J 6 bases; bases outside gene matches: 6.

The chain couples TRBV3-1 (or the pseudogene TRBV3-2) to TRBJ2-1; 12 bases line up with TRBD2. CDR1 is LGHDT and CDR2 is YNNKEL in the germline V gene (reference sequence). The CDR3 totals 17 residues. The ends lost 7 bases at V and 6 bases at J; junction bases unmatched: 13. CDR3 protein: CASTLTSGRSRGNEQFF. CDR3 DNA sequence: TGTGCCAGCACCCTAACTAGCGGGAGGTCCCGAGGCAATGAGCAGTTCTTC.

J is TRBJ2-5 and V is TRBV4-2; TRBD1 might be the D (5 bases). This CDR3 spans 15 amino acids. Trimming took off 1 base at V and 2 bases at J, with 11 bases between the two ends. From germline, CDR1 is LGHNA and CDR2 YNFKEQ. CDR3 sequence reads: CASSQVDSTQETQYF. As DNA, the CDR3 is TGTGCCAGCAGCCAAGTCGACAGTACTCAAGAGACCCAGTACTTC.

The chain couples TRBV10-3 to TRBJ1-3; no clear D gene. V was cut by 3 bases and J by 0 bases, with 6 bases left in between. The CDR3 is made up of 14 amino acids. The germline V gene encodes CDR1 ENHRY and CDR2 SYGVKD. In DNA form, the CDR3 reads TGTGCCATCAGTGACGCCAGCTCTGGAAACACCATATATTTT. Residues: CAISDASSGNTIYF.

This chain joins TRBV11-2 and TRBJ2-7; 8 positions agree with TRBD1. The V gene's germline CDR1 is SGHAT and CDR2 FQNNGV. There are 16 residues in the CDR3. Trimming at V came to 3 bases and at J to 0 bases, leaving 7 bases not matched to a gene. The CDR3 loop is CASSFAGTGLSYEQYF. For the CDR3, the DNA is TGTGCCAGCAGCTTCGCCGGGACAGGCCTCTCCTACGAGCAGTACTTC.